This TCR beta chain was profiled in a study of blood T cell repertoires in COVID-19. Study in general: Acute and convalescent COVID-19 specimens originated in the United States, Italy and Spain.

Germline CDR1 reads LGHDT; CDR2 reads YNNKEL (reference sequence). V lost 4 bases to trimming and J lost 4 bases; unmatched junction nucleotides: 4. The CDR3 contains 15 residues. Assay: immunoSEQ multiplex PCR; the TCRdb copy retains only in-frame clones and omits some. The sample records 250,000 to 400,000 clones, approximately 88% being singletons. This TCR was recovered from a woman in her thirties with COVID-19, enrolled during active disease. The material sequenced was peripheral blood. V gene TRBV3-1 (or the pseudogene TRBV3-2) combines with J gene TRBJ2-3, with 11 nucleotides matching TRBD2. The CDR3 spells CASSLAGGRADTQYF. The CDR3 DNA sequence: TGTGCCAGCAGCCTAGCGGGGGGGCGGGCAGATACGCAGTATTTT.